This T cell receptor (beta chain) was sequenced in a study of spatial heterogeneity in lung cancer. This clonotype was recorded many times. TCRdb passed the 5' RACE reads through MiXCR, listing each CDR3 protein once. The repertoire consists of tens of thousands of distinct CDR3 sequences, with roughly 5.4% occurring once and the leading ten covering less than 30%. Indicated time point: sample taken at primary tumor resection. Samples came from roughly 70 TRACERx patients with untreated early-stage lung cancer. The germline V gene encodes CDR1 SQVTM and CDR2 ANQGSEA. CDR3 length: 15 residues. V was trimmed by 6 bases and J by 0 bases, leaving 18 bases between them.

The sample was PBMCs, taken at surgery. The TCR originated in a female donor with early-stage non-small cell lung cancer. This sequence joins TRBV29-1 and TRBJ2-7; D may match TRBD1 or TRBD2 (5 bases each). The CDR3 sequence: CSVLKLRDVSYEQYF. The CDR3 DNA sequence: TGCAGCGTGTTAAAACTCCGGGACGTCTCCTACGAGCAGTACTTC.